These T cell receptor beta chains were read from a single sample in a study of CD8 T cells in ankylosing spondylitis. TCRdb passed the 5' RACE reads through MiXCR, listing each CDR3 protein once. The table shows about 110,000 distinct CDR3 sequences, with around 24% occurring only once. Sequenced: synovial fluid, either unsorted or a sorted T cell fraction (not recorded which). The receptors were sampled from a male donor with ankylosing spondylitis. CDR3s include the opening cysteine and the closing phenylalanine or tryptophan. The D gene is left open where the match is weak.

cdr3_length	d_call	v_call	cdr3_aa
14	NA	TRBV4-1	CASSQDEDPYGYTF
15	TRBD2	TRBV7-6	CASSRGLAGENEQFF
17	NA	TRBV7-9	CASSLMYGIGSAYEQYF
19	TRBD2	TRBV9	CASSVRGLADASSYNEQFF
14	NA	TRBV19	CASSRQGLLNEQFF
15	TRBD1	TRBV5-6	CASRPFNRGSDGYTF
12	NA	TRBV5-5	CASSFRANEQFF
13	NA	TRBV7-2	CASSLGRADEAFF
16	TRBD2	TRBV30	CAWRGRWSGRSYEQYF
13	NA	TRBV3-1	CASSLGGGNTIYF
16	NA	TRBV5-1	CASSLVRAEGADTQYF
18	NA	TRBV11-2	CASSLLLAQATNTGELFF
17	TRBD2	TRBV20-1	CSASPGTSGSFTDTQYF
13	NA	TRBV5-6	CASRLNRAGGYTF
13	TRBD1	TRBV20-1	CSAPGQGGTEAFF
12	NA	TRBV5-1	CASSLDVDTQYF
13	TRBD1	TRBV20-1	CSAHGQGTDTQYF